The entry below describes one T cell receptor (beta chain). The antigen is unknown. Sequencing was performed with immunoSEQ multiplex PCR; in TCRdb, only in-frame clones are kept and a portion is missing. The sample includes more than 55,000 clones, about 96% of them seen just once. CDR1 is SEHNR and CDR2 is FQNEAQ in the germline V gene (reference sequence). The CDR3 sequence is 15 residues long. V shed 3 bases and J 3 bases; nucleotides not matched to a gene: 6. These data come from a study of cytomegalovirus exposure and HLA in healthy donors. Overall study results and limits: Researchers counted around 180 TCR beta chains as cytomegalovirus-associated.

The sequenced sample consisted of PBMCs. The sequence derives from a man between 18 and 35 years old in good health and CMV-seronegative. The chain uses TRBV7-9 and TRBJ1-1, with TRBD1 identical over 8 bases. CDR3: CASSFRGTGYTEAFF. As DNA, the CDR3 is TGTGCCAGCAGCTTCCGTGGGACAGGCTACACTGAAGCTTTCTTT.